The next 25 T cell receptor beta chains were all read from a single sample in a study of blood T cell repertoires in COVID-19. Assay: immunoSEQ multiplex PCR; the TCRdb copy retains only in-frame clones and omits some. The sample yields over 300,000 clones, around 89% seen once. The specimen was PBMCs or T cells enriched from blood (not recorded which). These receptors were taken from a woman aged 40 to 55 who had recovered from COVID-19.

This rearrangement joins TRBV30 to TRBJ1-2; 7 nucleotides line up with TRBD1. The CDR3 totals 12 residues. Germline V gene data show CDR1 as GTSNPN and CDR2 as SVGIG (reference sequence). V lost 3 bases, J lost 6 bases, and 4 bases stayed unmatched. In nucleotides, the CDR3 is TGTGCCTGGAGCGGGACAGATAATGGCTACACCTTC. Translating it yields CAWSGTDNGYTF.

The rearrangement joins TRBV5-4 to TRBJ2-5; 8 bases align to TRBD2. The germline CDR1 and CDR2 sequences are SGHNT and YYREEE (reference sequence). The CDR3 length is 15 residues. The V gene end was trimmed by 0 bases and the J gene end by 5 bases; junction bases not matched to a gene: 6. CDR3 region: CASSLVLAGGETQYF. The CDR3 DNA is TGTGCCAGCAGCTTGGTTCTGGCGGGGGGTGAGACCCAGTACTTC.

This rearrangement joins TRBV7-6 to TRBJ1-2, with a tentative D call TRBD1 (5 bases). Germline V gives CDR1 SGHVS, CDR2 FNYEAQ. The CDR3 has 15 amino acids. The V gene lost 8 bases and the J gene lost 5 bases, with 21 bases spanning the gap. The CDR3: CASGAGQGSRYGYTF. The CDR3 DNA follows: TGTGCCAGCGGCGCGGGGCAGGGCAGTCGTTATGGCTACACCTTC.

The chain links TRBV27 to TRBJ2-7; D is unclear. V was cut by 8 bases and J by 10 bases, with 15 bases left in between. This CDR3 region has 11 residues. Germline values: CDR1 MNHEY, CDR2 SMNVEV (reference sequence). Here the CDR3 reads CASGLYGSQYF. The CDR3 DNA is TGTGCCAGCGGCCTTTACGGGTCCCAGTACTTC.

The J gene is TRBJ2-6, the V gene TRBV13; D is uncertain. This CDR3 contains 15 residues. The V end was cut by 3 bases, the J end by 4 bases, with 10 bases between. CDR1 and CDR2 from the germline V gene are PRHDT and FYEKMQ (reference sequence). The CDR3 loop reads CASSFPPPGANVLTF. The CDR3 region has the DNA TGTGCCAGCAGCTTTCCCCCTCCCGGGGCCAACGTCCTGACTTTC.

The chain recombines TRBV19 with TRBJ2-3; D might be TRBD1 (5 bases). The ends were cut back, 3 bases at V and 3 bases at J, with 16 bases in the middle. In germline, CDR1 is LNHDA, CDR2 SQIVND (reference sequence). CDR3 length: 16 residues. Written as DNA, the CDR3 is TGTGCCAGTAGTATCTCCGCCAGGGAAGCAACAGATACGCAGTATTTT. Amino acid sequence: CASSISAREATDTQYF.

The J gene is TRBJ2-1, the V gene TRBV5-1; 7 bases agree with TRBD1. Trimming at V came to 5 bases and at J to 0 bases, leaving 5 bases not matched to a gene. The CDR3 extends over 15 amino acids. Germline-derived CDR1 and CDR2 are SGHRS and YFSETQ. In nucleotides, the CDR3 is TGCGCCAGCAGTCGGGACAGCATCTCCTACAATGAGCAGTTCTTC. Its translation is CASSRDSISYNEQFF.

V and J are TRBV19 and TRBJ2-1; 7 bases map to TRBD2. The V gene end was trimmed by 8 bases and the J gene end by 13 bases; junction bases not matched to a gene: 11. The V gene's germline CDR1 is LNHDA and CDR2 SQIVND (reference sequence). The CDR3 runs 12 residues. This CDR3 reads CASARREFPQFF. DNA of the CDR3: TGTGCCAGTGCGAGGCGGGAGTTCCCTCAGTTCTTC.

In DNA form, the CDR3 reads TGTGCCAGCAGTTTAGCGGGCACAGATACGCAGTATTTT. Translating it yields CASSLAGTDTQYF. The chain joins TRBV28 to TRBJ2-3; D call uncertain. The germline CDR1 and CDR2 sequences are MDHEN and SYDVKM. Trimming stripped 2 bases from V and 1 base from J, with 4 bases between. The CDR3 length is 13 residues. The complete variable domain, with remaining parts taken from reference TRBV28 and TRBJ2-3, reads DVKVTQSSRYLVKRTGEKVFLECVQDMDHENMFWYRQDPGLGLRLIYFSYDVKMKEKGDIPEGYSVSREKKERFSLILESASTNQTSMYLCASSLAGTDTQYFGPGTRLTVL.

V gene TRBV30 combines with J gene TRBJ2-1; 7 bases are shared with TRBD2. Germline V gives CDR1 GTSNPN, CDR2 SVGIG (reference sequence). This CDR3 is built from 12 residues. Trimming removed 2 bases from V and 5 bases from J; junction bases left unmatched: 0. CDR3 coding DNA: TGTGCCTGGAGTCTAGCGGACAATGAGCAGTTCTTC. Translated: CAWSLADNEQFF.

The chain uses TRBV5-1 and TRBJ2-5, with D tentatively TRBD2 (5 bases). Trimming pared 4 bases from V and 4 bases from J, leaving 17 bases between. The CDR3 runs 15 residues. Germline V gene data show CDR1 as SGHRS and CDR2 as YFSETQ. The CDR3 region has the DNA TGCGCCAGCAGCCCGCAGCGGCTCGCCCGAGAGACCCAGTACTTC. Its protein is CASSPQRLARETQYF.

In DNA form, the CDR3 reads TGTGCCAGCAGCACCCACAGGGGGTCTGGAAACACCATATATTTT. Translating it yields CASSTHRGSGNTIYF. This chain joins TRBV9 and TRBJ1-3; 8 bases are shared with TRBD1. The CDR3 length is 15 residues. V shed 4 bases and J 1 base; nucleotides not matched to a gene: 4. The V gene's germline CDR1 is SGDLS and CDR2 YYNGEE.

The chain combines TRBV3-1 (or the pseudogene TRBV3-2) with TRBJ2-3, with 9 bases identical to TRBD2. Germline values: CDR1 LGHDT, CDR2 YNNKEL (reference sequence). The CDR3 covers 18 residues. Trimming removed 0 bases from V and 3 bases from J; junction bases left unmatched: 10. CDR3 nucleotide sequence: TGTGCCAGCAGCCAAGACCGACTGCCTCTAGCGGGGACAGATACGCAGTATTTT. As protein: CASSQDRLPLAGTDTQYF.

The CDR3 loop is CASSFPTGSEGNEQFF. Here the CDR3 DNA reads TGTGCCAGCAGTTTCCCGACAGGTTCTGAGGGCAATGAGCAGTTCTTC. The chain uses TRBV27 and TRBJ2-1; a possible D gene is TRBD1 (6 bases). The CDR3 covers 16 residues. The V end lost 3 bases, the J end lost 6 bases, and 18 bases lay between the germline ends. CDR1 and CDR2 from the germline V gene are MNHEY and SMNVEV (reference sequence).

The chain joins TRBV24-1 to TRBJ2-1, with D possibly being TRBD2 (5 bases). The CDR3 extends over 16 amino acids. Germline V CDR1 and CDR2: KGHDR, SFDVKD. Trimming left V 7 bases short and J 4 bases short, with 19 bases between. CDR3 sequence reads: CATSRADSVIYNEQFF. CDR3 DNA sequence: TGTGCCACCAGCCGTGCTGATAGCGTAATTTACAATGAGCAGTTCTTC.

The CDR3 loop reads CASSLERGSYEQYF. Written as DNA, the CDR3 is TGCGCCAGCAGCTTGGAGCGGGGGTCCTACGAGCAGTACTTC. The J gene is TRBJ2-7, the V gene TRBV5-1; TRBD2 matches 8 bases. The CDR3 consists of 14 residues. V lost 0 bases to trimming and J lost 1 base; unmatched junction nucleotides: 0. Germline loops: CDR1 SGHRS, CDR2 YFSETQ.

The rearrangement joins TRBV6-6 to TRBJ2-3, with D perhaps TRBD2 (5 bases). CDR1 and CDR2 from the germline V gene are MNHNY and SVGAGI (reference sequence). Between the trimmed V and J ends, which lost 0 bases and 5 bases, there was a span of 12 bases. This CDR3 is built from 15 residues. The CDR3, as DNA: TGTGCCAGCAGTTACTCGAGGTCCGAGGGAGATACGCAGTATTTT. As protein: CASSYSRSEGDTQYF.

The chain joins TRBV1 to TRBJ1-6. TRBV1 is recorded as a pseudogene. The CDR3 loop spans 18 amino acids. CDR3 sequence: CTSSHTEGGSSYNSPLHF. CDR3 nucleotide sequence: TGCACCAGCAGCCATACAGAGGGGGGGAGCTCCTATAATTCACCCCTCCACTTT.

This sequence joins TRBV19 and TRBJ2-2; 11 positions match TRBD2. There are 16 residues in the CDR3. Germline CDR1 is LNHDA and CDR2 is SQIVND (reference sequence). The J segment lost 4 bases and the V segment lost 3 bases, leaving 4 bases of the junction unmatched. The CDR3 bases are TGTGCCAGTAGTATCGGACTAGCGGGTAGCACCGGGGAGCTGTTTTTT. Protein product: CASSIGLAGSTGELFF.

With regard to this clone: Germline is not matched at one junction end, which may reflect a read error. The CDR3 nucleotides read TGTGCTAGCAGCTTAGGACAGGGGTCTGGAAACACCATATATTTT. Translation gives CASSLGQGSGNTIYF. The chain recombines TRBV7-7 with TRBJ1-3, with 9 bases lining up with TRBD1. The CDR3 is 15 residues long. The germline V gene has CDR1 SSHAT and CDR2 FNYEAQ (reference sequence).

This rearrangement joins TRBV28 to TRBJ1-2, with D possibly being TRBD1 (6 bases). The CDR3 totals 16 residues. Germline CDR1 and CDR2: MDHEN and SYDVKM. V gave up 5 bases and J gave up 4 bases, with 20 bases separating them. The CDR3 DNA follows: TGTGCCAGCAGTCCCAGACAGGACGGGGTTACCTATGGCTACACCTTC. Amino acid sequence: CASSPRQDGVTYGYTF.

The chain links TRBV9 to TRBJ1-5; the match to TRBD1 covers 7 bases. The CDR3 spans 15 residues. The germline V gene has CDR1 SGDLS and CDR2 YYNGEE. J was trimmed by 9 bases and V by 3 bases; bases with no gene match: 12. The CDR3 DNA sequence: TGTGCCAGCAGCGCCTCTGCCCAGGGGGGTACGCCCCAGCATTTT. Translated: CASSASAQGGTPQHF. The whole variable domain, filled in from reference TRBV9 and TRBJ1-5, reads DSGVTQTPKHLITATGQRVTLRCSPRSGDLSVYWYQQSLDQGLQFLIQYYNGEERAKGNILERFSAQQFPDLHSELNLSSLELGDSALYFCASSASAQGGTPQHFGDGTRLSIL.

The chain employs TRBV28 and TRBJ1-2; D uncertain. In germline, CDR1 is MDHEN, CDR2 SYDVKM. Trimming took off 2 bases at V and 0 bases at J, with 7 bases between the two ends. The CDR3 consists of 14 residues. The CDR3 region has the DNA TGTGCCAGCAGTTTAATAGCGACTAACTATGGCTACACCTTC. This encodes CASSLIATNYGYTF.

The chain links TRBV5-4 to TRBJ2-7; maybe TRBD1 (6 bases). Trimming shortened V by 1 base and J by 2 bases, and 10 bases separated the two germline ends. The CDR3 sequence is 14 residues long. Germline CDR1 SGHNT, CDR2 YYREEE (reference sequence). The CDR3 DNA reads TGTGCCAGCAGCTTGAGACAGGCCCCCTACGAGCAGTACTTC. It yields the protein CASSLRQAPYEQYF.

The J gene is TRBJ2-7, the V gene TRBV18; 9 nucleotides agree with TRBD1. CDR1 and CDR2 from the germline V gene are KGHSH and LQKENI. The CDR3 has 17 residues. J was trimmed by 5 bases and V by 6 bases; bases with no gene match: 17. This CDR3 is CASSPKGGTGLRDEQYF. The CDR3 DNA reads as TGTGCCAGCTCCCCCAAGGGCGGGACAGGGTTGAGGGACGAGCAGTACTTC.